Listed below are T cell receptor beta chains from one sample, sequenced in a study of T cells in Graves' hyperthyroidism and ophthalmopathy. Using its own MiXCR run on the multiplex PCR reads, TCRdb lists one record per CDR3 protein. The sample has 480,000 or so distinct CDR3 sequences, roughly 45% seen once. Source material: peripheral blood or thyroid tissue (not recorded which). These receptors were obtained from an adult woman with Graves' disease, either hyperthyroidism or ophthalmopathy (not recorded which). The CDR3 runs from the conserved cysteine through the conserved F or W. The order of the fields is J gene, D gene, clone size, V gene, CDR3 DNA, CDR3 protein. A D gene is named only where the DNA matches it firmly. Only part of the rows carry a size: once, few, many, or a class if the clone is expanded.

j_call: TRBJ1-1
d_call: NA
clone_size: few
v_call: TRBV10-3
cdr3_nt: TGTGCCATCAGTGAGTCCACAGGATACACTGAAGCTTTCTTT
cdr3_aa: CAISESTGYTEAFF

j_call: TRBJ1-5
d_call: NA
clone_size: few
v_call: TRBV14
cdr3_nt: TGTGCCAGCAGCCAAGAGGGGCCCTATCAGCCCCAGCATTTT
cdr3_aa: CASSQEGPYQPQHF

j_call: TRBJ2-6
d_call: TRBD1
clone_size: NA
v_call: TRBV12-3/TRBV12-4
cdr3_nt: TGTGCCAGCAGCCCGGACAGGAACTATGGGGCCAACGTCCTGACTTTC
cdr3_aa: CASSPDRNYGANVLTF

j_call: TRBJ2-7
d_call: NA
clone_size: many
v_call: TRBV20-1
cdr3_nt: TGCAGTGCTAGAGAGTCAGCGTCCTACGAGCAGTACTTC
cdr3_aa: CSARESASYEQYF

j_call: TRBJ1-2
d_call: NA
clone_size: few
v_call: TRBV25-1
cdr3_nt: TGTGCCAGCTTAGAATGGCGCGGATCGAACGGCTACACCTTC
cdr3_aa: CASLEWRGSNGYTF

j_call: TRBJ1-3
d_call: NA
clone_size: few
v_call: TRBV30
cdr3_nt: TGTGCCTCACAGGGTTACGCGGGAAACACCATATATTTT
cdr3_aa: CASQGYAGNTIYF

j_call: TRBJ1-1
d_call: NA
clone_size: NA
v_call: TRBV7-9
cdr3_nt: TGTGCCAGCGGGGGGGACAAAAACACTGAAGCTTTCTTT
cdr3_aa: CASGGDKNTEAFF

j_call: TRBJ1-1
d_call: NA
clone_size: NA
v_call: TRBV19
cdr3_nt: TGTGCCAGTAGTGTGGAGGGGCTTGGGGTGGGGAACACTGAAGCTTTCTTT
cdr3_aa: CASSVEGLGVGNTEAFF

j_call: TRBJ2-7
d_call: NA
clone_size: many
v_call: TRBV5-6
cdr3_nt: TGTGCCAGCAGCTTTACGGGGCTCGCGTACGAGCAGTACTTC
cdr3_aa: CASSFTGLAYEQYF

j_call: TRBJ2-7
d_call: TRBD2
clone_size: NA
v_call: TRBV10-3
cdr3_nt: TGTGCCATCAGTAGGACTAGCGGGGTCTCCTACGAGCAGTACTTC
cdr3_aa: CAISRTSGVSYEQYF

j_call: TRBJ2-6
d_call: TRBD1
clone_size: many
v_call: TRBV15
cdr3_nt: TGTGCCACCAGCAGGCGCCTTCAGGGGGCCGGGACCAACGTCCTGACTTTC
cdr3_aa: CATSRRLQGAGTNVLTF

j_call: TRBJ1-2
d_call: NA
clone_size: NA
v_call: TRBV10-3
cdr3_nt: TGTGCCATCAGCTCGGACAGTGGCTACACCTTC
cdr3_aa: CAISSDSGYTF

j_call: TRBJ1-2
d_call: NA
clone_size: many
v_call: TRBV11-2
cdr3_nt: TGTGCCAGCAGCCACGGGGGACCCGACGGGGGCTACACCTTC
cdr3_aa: CASSHGGPDGGYTF

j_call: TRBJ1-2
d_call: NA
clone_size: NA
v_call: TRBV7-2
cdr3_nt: TGTGCCAGCGAGGGGAGTCGGTACTATGGCTACACCTTC
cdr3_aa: CASEGSRYYGYTF

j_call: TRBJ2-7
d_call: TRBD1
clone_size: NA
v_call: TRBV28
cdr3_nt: TGTGCCAGCACTCTCGGGACAGCTAACTACGAGCAGTACTTC
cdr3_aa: CASTLGTANYEQYF

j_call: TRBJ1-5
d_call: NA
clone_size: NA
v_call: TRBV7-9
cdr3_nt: TGTGCCAGCAGCTTAGCGGCAGGGGATCGACAGCCCCAGCATTTT
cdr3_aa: CASSLAAGDRQPQHF

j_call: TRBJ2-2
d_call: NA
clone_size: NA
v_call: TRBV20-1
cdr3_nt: TGCAGTGCCACTAAGACTAGTCGCACCGGGGAGCTGTTTTTT
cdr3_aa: CSATKTSRTGELFF

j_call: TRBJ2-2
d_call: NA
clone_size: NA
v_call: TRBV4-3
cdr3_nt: TGCGCCAGCAGCCAAGATAGTAGGGCCACCGGGGAGCTGTTTTTT
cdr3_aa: CASSQDSRATGELFF

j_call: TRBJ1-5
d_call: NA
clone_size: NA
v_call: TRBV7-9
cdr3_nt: TGTGCCAGCAGCCCGAACGGGGGCCAGCCCCAGCATTTT
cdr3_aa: CASSPNGGQPQHF

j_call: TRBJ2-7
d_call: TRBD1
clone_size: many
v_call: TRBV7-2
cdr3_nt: TGTGCCAGCAGCCGAGGGACAGGGGCCTCCTACGAGCAGTACTTC
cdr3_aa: CASSRGTGASYEQYF

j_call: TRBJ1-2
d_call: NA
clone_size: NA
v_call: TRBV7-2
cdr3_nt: TGTGCCAGCAGCTCTTTGGGGACAGGCTACACCTTC
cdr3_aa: CASSSLGTGYTF